Presented here are 17 T cell receptor beta chains from one specimen sequenced in a study of radiotherapy plus CTLA-4 blockade in lung cancer. Produced via immunoSEQ multiplex PCR; TCRdb's table is partial and in-frame only. The sample contains about 73,000 clones, more than 75% of which appear only once. Sequenced material: peripheral blood, taken from a patient treated with radiotherapy plus ipilimumab. These receptors were obtained from a human donor with non-small cell lung cancer that progressed on radiotherapy plus ipilimumab.

CDR3 DNA: TGTGCCAGCAGCTTAGTATCGCGGGAACTAGACTACACCTTC. It specifies CASSLVSRELDYTF. J is TRBJ1-2 and V is TRBV7-9; D is undetermined. The CDR3 loop spans 14 amino acids. The germline gives CDR1 SEHNR, CDR2 FQNEAQ (reference sequence). Trimming pared 1 base from V and 10 bases from J, leaving 16 bases between.

This sequence joins TRBV19 and TRBJ1-4; 8 bases agree with TRBD1. Germline V gene sequence: CDR1 LNHDA, CDR2 SQIVND (reference sequence). This CDR3 contains 16 residues. V lost 6 bases to trimming and J lost 5 bases; unmatched junction nucleotides: 11. As DNA, the CDR3 is TGTGCCAGTAGCAAAACAAGGACAGGGTGGAATGAAAAACTGTTTTTT. It codes for CASSKTRTGWNEKLFF.

This sequence joins TRBV10-2 and TRBJ2-7; D may be TRBD1 or TRBD2 (5 bases each). CDR1 is WSHSY and CDR2 is SAAADI in the germline V gene. Trimming pared 8 bases from V and 2 bases from J, leaving 10 bases between. The CDR3 sequence is 12 residues long. As DNA, the CDR3 is TGCGCCAGCCGGGACGGACCCTACGAGCAGTACTTC. This encodes CASRDGPYEQYF.

Turning to this clone: Other DNA sequences in the sample encode the same CDR3. The chain uses TRBV5-6 and TRBJ1-4, with D possibly being TRBD1 (5 bases). V lost 4 bases and J 8 bases, leaving 12 bases between the germline ends. Germline V gene sequence: CDR1 SGHDT, CDR2 YYEEEE. This CDR3 contains 13 residues. The CDR3, as DNA: TGTGCCAGCAGCGGCGGGACGTCCGAAAAACTGTTTTTT. Its protein is CASSGGTSEKLFF.

The V and J genes are TRBV6-4 and TRBJ2-1; no definite D call. Trimming took off 3 bases at V and 7 bases at J, with 10 bases between the two ends. The CDR3 extends over 13 amino acids. CDR1 and CDR2 from the germline V gene are MRHNA and SNTAGT. Here the CDR3 DNA reads TGTGCCAGCAGTGAATCGGCCGTTAATGAGCAGTTCTTC. Protein sequence: CASSESAVNEQFF.

This clone came up once. A read error may account for a junction end that differs from germline. The genes are TRBV5-4 and TRBJ2-5; the match to TRBD2 covers 10 bases. There are 17 residues in the CDR3. CDR1 and CDR2 (germline): SGHNT, YYREEE (reference sequence). The CDR3 nucleotides read TGTGCCAGCAGCGCGGAACTAGCGGGGCCGATAAGAGAGTCCCAGTACTTC. Its protein is CASSAELAGPIRESQYF.

In this sample, this clone turned up once. The V and J genes are TRBV2 and TRBJ2-7; 14 nucleotides agree with TRBD2. J lost 3 bases, V lost 6 bases, and 13 bases had no gene match. Germline loops: CDR1 SNHLY, CDR2 FYNNEI. The CDR3 length is 18 residues. The CDR3 loop reads CASSPGLAGEVSSYEQYV. The CDR3 bases are TGTGCCAGCAGCCCGGGACTAGCGGGAGAGGTTAGTAGCTACGAGCAGTACGTC.

In this sample, this clone turned up a few times. The genes are TRBV6-1 and TRBJ2-1, with unresolved D. V lost 5 bases and J 0 bases, leaving 5 bases between the germline ends. CDR1 is MNHNS, CDR2 SASEGT, per germline. The CDR3 has 13 residues. The CDR3: CASSTSSYNEQFF. The CDR3 DNA follows: TGTGCCAGCAGTACCTCCTCCTACAATGAGCAGTTCTTC.

The chain recombines TRBV11-2 with TRBJ2-3; TRBD2 aligns across 7 bases. The CDR3 covers 17 residues. With 1 base clipped from V and 4 bases from J, the junction kept 11 bases outside the gene matches. Germline V gives CDR1 SGHAT, CDR2 FQNNGV. The CDR3 sequence is CASSLVSAGARADTQYF. The CDR3 DNA reads as TGTGCCAGCAGCTTAGTCTCGGCGGGAGCTAGGGCAGATACGCAGTATTTT.

The V gene is TRBV7-9, the J gene TRBJ2-1; D is ambiguous. Germline lookup yields CDR1 SEHNR and CDR2 FQNEAQ (reference sequence). The CDR3 is made up of 10 amino acids. V was trimmed by 6 bases and J by 7 bases, leaving 4 bases between them. The CDR3 protein is CASSWNEQFF. The CDR3 DNA follows: TGTGCCAGCAGTTGGAATGAGCAGTTCTTC.

This clone was seen just once. This chain uses TRBV30 with TRBJ1-1; D perhaps matches TRBD1 (5 bases). The CDR3 length is 13 residues. Trimming removed 0 bases at V and 6 bases at J, with 11 bases between. CDR1 is GTSNPN, CDR2 SVGIG, per germline (reference sequence). In DNA form, the CDR3 reads TGTGCCTGGAGTGTAGGGGCAGGGCCTGAAGCTTTCTTT. This sequence encodes CAWSVGAGPEAFF.

The rearrangement links TRBV11-2 to TRBJ2-3; D uncertain. Trimming stripped 5 bases from V and 0 bases from J, with 3 bases between. The CDR3 has 12 residues. The germline CDR1 and CDR2 sequences are SGHAT and FQNNGV. The CDR3 DNA follows: TGTGCCAGCAGCCCCAGCACAGATACGCAGTATTTT. Translating it yields CASSPSTDTQYF.

The J gene is TRBJ2-7, the V gene TRBV29-1, with TRBD1 matching over 7 bases. Germline values: CDR1 SQVTM, CDR2 ANQGSEA. The CDR3 totals 13 residues. Trimming at V came to 1 base and at J to 3 bases, leaving 3 bases not matched to a gene. In DNA form, the CDR3 reads TGCAGCGTTGAAGGCTCAGGGGGCTACGAGCAGTACTTC. This sequence encodes CSVEGSGGYEQYF.

The rearrangement joins TRBV10-2 to TRBJ2-7, with 7 bases aligning to TRBD1. V shed 8 bases, J shed 0 bases, and the junction held 4 bases outside the gene matches. This CDR3 spans 13 amino acids. Looked up from germline, CDR1 is WSHSY and CDR2 is SAAADI. The CDR3 region is CASGQEISYEQYF. The DNA for the CDR3 is TGCGCCAGCGGACAGGAGATCTCCTACGAGCAGTACTTC.

V usage is TRBV14 and J usage is TRBJ2-2; D is undetermined. The germline gives CDR1 SGHDN, CDR2 FVKESK. Trimming removed 1 base from V and 8 bases from J, with 11 bases in between. CDR3 length: 14 amino acids. The DNA of the CDR3 is TGTGCCAGCAGCCAAGCTACCCTATCAGGGGAGCTGTTTTTT. Translation: CASSQATLSGELFF.

J is TRBJ2-1 and V is TRBV29-1; D is tentatively TRBD1 or TRBD2 (5 bases each). This CDR3 region has 10 residues. CDR1 SQVTM and CDR2 ANQGSEA come from the germline V gene. V was trimmed by 7 bases and J by 7 bases, leaving 8 bases between them. The CDR3 loop is CSGWGNEQFF. The CDR3 nucleotides read TGCAGCGGGTGGGGGAATGAGCAGTTCTTC.

The chain has TRBV10-3 and TRBJ2-3, with 11 bases aligning to TRBD1. This CDR3 comprises 16 residues. CDR1 is ENHRY and CDR2 is SYGVKD in the germline V gene. V lost 5 bases, J lost 4 bases, and 8 bases stayed unmatched. CDR3 DNA: TGTGCCATCAGTCGAAATCCGGGACAGGGGGCAGATACGCAGTATTTT. It encodes CAISRNPGQGADTQYF.